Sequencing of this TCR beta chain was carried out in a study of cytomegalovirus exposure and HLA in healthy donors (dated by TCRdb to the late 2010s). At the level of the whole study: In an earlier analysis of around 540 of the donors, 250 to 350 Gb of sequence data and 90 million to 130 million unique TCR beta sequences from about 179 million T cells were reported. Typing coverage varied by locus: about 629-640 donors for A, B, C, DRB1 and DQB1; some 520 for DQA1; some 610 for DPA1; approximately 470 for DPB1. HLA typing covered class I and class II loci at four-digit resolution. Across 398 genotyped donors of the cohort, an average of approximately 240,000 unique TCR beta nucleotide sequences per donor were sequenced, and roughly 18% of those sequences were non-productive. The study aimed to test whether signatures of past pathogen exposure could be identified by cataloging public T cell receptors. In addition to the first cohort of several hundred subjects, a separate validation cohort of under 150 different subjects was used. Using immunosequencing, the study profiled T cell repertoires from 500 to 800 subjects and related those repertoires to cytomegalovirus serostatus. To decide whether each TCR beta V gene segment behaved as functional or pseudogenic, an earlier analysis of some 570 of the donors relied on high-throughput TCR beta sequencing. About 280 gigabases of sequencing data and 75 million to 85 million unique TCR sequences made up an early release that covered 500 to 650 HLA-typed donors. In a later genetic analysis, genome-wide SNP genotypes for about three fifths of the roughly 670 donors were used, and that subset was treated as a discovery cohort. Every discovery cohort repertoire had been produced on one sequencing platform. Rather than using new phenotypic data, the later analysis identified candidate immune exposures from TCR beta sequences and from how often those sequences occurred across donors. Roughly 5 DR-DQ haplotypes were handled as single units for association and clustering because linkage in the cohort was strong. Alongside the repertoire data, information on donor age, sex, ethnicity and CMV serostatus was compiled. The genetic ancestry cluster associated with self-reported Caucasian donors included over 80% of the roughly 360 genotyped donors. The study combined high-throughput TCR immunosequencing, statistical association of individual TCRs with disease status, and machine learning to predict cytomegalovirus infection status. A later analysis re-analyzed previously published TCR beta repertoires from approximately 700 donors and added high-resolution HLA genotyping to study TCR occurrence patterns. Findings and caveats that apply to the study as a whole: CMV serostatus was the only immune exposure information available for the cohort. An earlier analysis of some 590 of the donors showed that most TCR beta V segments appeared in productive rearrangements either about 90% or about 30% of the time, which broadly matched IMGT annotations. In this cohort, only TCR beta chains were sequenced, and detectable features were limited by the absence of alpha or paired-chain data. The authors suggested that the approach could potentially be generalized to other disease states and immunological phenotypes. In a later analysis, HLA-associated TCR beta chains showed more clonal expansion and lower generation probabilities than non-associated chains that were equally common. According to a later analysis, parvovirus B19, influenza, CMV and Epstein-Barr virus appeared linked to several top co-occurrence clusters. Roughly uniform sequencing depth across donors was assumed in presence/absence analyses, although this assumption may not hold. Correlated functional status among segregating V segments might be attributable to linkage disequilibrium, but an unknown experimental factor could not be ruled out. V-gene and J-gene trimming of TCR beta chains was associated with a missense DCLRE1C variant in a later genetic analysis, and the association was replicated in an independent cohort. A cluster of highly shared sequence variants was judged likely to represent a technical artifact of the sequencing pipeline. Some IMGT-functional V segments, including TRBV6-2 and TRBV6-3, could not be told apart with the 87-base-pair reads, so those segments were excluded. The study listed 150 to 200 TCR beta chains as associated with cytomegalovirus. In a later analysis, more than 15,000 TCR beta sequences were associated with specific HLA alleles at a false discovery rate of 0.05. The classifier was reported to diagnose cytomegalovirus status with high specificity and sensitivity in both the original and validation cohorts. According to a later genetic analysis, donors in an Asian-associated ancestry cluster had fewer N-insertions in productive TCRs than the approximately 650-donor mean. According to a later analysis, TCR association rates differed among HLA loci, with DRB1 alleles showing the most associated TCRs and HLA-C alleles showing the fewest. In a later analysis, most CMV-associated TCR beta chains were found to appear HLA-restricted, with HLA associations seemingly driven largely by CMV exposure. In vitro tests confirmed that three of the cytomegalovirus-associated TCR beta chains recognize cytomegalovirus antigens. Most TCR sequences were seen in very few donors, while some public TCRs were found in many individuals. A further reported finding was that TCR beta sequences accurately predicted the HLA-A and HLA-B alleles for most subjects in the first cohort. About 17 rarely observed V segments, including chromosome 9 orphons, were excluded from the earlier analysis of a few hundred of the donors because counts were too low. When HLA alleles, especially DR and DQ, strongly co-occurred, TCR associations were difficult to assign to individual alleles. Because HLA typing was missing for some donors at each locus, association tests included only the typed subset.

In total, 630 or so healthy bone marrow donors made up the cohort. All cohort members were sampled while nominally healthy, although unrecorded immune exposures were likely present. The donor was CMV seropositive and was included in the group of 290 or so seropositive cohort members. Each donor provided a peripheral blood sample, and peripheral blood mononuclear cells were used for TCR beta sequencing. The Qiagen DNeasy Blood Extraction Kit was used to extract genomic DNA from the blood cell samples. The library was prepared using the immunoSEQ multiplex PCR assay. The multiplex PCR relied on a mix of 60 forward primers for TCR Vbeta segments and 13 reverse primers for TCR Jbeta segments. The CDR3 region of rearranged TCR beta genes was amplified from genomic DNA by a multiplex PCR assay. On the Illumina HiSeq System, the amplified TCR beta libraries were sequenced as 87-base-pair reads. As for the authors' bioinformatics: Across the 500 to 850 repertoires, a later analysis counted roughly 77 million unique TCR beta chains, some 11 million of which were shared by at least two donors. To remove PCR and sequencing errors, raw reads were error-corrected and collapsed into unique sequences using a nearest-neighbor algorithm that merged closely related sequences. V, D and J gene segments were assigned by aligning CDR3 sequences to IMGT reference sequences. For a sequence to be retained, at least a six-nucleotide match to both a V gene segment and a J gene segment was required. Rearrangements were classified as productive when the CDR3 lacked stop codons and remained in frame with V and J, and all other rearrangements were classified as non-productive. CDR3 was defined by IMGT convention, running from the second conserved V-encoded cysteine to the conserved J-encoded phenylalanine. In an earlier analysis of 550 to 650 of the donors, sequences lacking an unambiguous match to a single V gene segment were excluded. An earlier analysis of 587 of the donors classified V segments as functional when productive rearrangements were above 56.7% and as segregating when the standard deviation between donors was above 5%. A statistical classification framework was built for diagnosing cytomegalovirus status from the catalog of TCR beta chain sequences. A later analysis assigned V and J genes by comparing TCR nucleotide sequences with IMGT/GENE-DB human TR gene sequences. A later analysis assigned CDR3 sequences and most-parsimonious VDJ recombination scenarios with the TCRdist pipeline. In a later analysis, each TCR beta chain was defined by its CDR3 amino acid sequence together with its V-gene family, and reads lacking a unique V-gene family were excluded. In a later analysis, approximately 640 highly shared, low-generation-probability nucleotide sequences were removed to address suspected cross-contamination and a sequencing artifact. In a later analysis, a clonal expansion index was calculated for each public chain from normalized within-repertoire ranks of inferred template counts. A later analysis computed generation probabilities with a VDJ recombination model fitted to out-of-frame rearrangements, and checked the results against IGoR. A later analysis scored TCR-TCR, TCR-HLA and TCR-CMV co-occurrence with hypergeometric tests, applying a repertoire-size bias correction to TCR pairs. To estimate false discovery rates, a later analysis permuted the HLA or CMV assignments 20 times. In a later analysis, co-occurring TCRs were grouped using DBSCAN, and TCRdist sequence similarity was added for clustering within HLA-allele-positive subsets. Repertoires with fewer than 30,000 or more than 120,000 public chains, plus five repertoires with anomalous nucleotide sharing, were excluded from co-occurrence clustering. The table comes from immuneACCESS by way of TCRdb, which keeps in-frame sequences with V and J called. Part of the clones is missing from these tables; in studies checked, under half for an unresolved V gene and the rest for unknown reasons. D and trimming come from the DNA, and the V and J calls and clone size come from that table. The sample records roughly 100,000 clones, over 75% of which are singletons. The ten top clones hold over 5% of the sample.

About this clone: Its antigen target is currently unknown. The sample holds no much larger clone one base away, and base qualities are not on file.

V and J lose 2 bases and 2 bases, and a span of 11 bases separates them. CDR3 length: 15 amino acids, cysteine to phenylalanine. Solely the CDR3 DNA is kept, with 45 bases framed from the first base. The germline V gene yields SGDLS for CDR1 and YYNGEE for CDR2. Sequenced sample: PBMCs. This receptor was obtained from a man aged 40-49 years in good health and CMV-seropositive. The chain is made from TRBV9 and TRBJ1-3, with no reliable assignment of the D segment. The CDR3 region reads CASSVDAGTGNTIYF. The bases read TGTGCCAGCAGCGTTGACGCAGGAACTGGAAACACCATATATTTT.